This T cell receptor beta chain was sequenced during a study of cytomegalovirus exposure and HLA in healthy donors. Study-level results: Later analysis reportedly placed an Asian-associated ancestry cluster below the roughly 690-donor mean in N-insertions.

The sample holds a few counts of this clone. Its antigen is currently unknown. A multiplex PCR was run with 60 Vbeta primers and 13 Jbeta primers. Produced via immunoSEQ multiplex PCR; TCRdb's table is partial and in-frame only. The table shows over 150,000 clones, with approximately 79% occurring only once. Germline lookup yields CDR1 SQVTM and CDR2 ANQGSEA. The CDR3 is made up of 11 amino acids. Trimming stripped 7 bases from V and 8 bases from J, with 13 bases between. The specimen sequenced was PBMCs. This TCR was sampled from a middle-aged man in good health and CMV-seronegative. The J gene is TRBJ2-3, the V gene TRBV29-1; TRBD1 might be the D (6 bases). The chain's CDR3 is CSGTVLGTQYF. In DNA, the CDR3 is TGCAGCGGGACAGTGCTGGGTACGCAGTATTTT.